The entry below describes one TCR beta chain. This clonotype is deemed medium-sized (0.01 to 0.1%). It lacks a known antigen. Per-base quality was not reported, and no clone a single base away is much larger than it. This sample was taken from a study of regulatory and conventional T cells in breast cancer (dated by TCRdb to between 2015 and 2017). The library was made by PCR. Sequencing used an Illumina MiSeq. The public reads were reanalyzed by TCRdb: fastp trimming at Q25, MiXCR alignment, in-frame beta chains only. Entries that share a CDR3 protein sequence are merged under the most common genes and DNA. The sample includes approximately 9,500 distinct CDR3 sequences, with nearly 35% observed a single time. The ten largest clones capture 4.5% to 6.5% of the sample. The CDR3 runs 13 residues from the cysteine to the phenylalanine. Kept here is only the CDR3 DNA, which spans 39 bases and is read in frame from base 1. The V and J ends are trimmed by 0 bases and 7 bases, leaving 8 bases between them. The germline V gene encodes CDR1 SGHDT and CDR2 YYEEEE.

The V and J segments used are TRBV5-6 and TRBJ2-4; the D gene cannot be resolved reliably. Sequencing was done on a sample of conventional T cells from blood. The receptor was derived from a male donor in good health. The CDR3 protein sequence reads: CASSLVDANIQYF. In nucleotides, the sequence is TGTGCCAGCAGCTTGGTAGACGCTAACATTCAGTACTTC.